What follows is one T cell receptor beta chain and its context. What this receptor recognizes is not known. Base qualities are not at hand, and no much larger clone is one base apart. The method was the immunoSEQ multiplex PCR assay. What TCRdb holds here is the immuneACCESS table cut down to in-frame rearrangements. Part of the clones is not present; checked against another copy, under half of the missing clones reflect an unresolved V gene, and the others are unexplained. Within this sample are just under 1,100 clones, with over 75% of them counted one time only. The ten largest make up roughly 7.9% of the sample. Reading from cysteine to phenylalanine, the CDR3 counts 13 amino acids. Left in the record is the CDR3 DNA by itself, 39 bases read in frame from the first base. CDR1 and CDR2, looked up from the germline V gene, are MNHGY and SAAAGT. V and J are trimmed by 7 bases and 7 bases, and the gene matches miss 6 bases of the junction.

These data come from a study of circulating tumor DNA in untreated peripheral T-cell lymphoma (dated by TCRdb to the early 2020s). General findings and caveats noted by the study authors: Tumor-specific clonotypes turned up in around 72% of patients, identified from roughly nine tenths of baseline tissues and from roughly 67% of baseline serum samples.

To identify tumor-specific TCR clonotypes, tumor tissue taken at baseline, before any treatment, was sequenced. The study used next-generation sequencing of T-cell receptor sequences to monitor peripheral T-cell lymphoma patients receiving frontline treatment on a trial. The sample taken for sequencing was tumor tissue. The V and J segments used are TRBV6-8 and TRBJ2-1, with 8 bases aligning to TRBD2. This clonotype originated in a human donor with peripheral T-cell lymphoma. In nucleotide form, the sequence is TGTGCCAGCACGGGGGGGGGCCTAAATGAGCAGTTCTTC. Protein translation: CASTGGGLNEQFF.